This TCR beta chain derives from a study of blood T cell repertoires in COVID-19. Overall study: The samples span acute and convalescent COVID-19 from the United States, Italy and Spain. From T cells, B-cell-depleted T cells, or PBMCs came the material, which was cDNA or gDNA.

Study processing details: From reference gene primer amplification, estimates of nucleated cell counts were derived. Clones were read by immunoSEQ multiplex PCR, and TCRdb kept only the in-frame ones, dropping some. That table gives V, J and clone size, and the DNA gave D and trimming. The table has about 78,000 clones, roughly nine tenths seen once. After removal of 2 bases from V and 5 bases from J, the junction contained 6 bases not matched to a gene. CDR1 and CDR2 from the germline V gene are MNHNS and SASEGT. This CDR3 comprises 15 residues. This clonotype was obtained from a man in his fifties or sixties with active or convalescent COVID-19. The chain carries TRBV6-1 and TRBJ2-4; TRBD1 matches 7 bases. Sequencing used peripheral blood. The CDR3 is CASSERQGNQNIQYF. The CDR3 DNA is TGTGCCAGCAGTGAACGACAGGGCAATCAAAACATTCAGTACTTC.